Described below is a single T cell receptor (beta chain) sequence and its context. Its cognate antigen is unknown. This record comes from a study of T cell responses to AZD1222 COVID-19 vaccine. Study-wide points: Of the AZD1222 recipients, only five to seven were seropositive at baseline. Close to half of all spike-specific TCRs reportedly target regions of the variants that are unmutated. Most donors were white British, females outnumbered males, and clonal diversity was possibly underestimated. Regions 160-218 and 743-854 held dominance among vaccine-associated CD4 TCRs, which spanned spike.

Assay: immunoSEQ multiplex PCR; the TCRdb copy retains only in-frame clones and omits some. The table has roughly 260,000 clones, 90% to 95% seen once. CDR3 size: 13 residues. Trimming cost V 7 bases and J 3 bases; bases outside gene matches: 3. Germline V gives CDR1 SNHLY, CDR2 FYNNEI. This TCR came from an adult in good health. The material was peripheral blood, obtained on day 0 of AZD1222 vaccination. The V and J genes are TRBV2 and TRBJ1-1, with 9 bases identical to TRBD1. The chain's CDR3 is CASTRTGDTEAFF. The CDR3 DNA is TGTGCCAGCACCAGGACAGGGGACACTGAAGCTTTCTTT. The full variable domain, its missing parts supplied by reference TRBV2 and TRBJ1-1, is EPEVTQTPSHQVTQMGQEVILRCVPISNHLYFYWYRQILGQKVEFLVSFYNNEISEKSEIFDDQFSVERPDGSNFTLKIRSTKLEDSAMYFCASTRTGDTEAFFGQGTRLTVV.